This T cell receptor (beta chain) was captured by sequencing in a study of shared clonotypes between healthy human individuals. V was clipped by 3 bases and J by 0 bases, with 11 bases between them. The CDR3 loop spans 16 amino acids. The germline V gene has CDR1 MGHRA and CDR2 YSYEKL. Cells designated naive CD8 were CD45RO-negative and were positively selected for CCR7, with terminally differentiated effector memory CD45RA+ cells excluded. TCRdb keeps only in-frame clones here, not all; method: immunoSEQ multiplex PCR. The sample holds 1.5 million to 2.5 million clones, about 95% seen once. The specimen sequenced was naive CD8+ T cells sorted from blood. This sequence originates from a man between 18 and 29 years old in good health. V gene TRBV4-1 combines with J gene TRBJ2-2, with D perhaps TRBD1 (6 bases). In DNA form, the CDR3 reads TGCGCCAGCAGCCACCCACAGGGCGCGAACACCGGGGAGCTGTTTTTT. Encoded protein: CASSHPQGANTGELFF.